Given below is one T cell receptor beta chain in context. Deep-level assay runs were performed. Generated by immunoSEQ multiplex PCR, the TCRdb table keeps only in-frame clones and is missing some. This table has fewer than 2.5 million clones, over 85% appearing once. This record comes from a study of shared clonotypes between healthy human individuals. Germline CDR1 is MNHNY and CDR2 is SVGAGI (reference sequence). The length of the CDR3 is 14 residues. V shed 2 bases and J shed 7 bases, with 12 bases lying between them. The clonotype comes from a man aged 18 to 30 in good health. Some clones in this sample may be carry-over from other donors' samples. This chain connects TRBV6-6 to TRBJ2-1; no clear D. Sequenced input: naive CD4+ T cells from PBMCs. Noted subset: CD45RA+ positively selected. Here the CDR3 DNA reads TGTGCCAGCAGTTACGGGCTAAGAGGTAATGAGCAGTTCTTC. It is translated as CASSYGLRGNEQFF.